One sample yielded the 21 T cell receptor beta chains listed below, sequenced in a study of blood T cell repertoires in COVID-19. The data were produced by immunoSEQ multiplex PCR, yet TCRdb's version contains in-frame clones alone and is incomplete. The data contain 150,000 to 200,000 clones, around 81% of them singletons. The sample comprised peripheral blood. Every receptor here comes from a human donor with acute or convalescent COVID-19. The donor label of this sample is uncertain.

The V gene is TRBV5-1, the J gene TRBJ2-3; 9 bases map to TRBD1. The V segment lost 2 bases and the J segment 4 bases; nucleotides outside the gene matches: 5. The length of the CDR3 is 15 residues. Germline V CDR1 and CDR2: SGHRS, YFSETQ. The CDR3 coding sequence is TGCGCCAGCAGCTTCGGACAGGGGAACGCAGATACGCAGTATTTT. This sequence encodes CASSFGQGNADTQYF.

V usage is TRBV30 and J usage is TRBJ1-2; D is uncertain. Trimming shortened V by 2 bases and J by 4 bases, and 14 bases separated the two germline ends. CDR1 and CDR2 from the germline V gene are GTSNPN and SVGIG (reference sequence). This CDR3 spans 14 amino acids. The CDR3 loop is CAWSPPGIGYGYTF. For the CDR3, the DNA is TGTGCCTGGAGTCCCCCAGGAATTGGCTATGGCTACACCTTC.

The DNA for the CDR3 is TGTGCCAGCAGCTTAGGGCGAGGGTACACTGAAGCTTTCTTT. Encoded protein: CASSLGRGYTEAFF. V gene TRBV11-2 combines with J gene TRBJ1-1; D not resolved. The CDR3 contains 14 residues. Germline CDR1 and CDR2: SGHAT and FQNNGV. Trimming removed 1 base from V and 3 bases from J, with 9 bases in between.

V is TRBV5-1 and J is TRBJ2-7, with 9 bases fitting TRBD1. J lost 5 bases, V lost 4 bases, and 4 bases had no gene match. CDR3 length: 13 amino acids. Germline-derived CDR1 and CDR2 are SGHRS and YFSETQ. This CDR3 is CASSQGQGHEQYF. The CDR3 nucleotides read TGCGCCAGCAGCCAGGGACAGGGCCACGAGCAGTACTTC. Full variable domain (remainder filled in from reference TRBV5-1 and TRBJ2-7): KAGVTQTPRYLIKTRGQQVTLSCSPISGHRSVSWYQQTPGQGLQFLFEYFSETQRNKGNFPGRFSGRQFSNSRSEMNVSTLELGDSALYLCASSQGQGHEQYFGPGTRLTVT.

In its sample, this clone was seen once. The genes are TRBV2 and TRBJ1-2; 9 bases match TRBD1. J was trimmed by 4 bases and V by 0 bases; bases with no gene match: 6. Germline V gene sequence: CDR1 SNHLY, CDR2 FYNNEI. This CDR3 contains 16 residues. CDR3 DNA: TGTGCCAGCAGTGAAGCGTTCACAGGGGGCGTCTATGGCTACACCTTC. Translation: CASSEAFTGGVYGYTF.

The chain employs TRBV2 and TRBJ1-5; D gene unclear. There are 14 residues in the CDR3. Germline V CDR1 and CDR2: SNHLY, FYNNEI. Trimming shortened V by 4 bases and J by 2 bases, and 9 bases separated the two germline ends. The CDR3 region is CASSVGRGNQPQHF. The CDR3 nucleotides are TGTGCCAGCAGTGTCGGGAGAGGCAATCAGCCCCAGCATTTT.

The chain's CDR3 is CASQGGLPNYEQYF. The CDR3, as DNA: TGTGCCAGCCAGGGGGGCCTCCCCAACTACGAGCAGTACTTC. The chain recombines TRBV6-5 with TRBJ2-7; tentatively, D is TRBD1 (7 bases). The CDR3 runs 14 residues. Germline-derived CDR1 and CDR2 are MNHEY and SVGAGI. V was trimmed by 8 bases and J by 3 bases, leaving 17 bases between them.

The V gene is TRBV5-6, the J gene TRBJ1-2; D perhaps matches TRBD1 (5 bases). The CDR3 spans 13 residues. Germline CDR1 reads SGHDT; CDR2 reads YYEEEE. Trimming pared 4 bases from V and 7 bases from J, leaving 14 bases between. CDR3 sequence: CASSLSRVGGYTF. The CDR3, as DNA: TGTGCCAGCAGCCTTAGCAGGGTGGGTGGCTACACCTTC.

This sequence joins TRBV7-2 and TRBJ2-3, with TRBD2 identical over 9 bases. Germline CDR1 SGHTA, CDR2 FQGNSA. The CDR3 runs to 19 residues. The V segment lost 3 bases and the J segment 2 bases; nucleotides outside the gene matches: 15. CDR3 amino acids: CASSFKGPLSGGLTDTQYF. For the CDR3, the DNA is TGTGCCAGCAGCTTCAAGGGGCCGTTGAGCGGGGGGCTCACAGATACGCAGTATTTT.

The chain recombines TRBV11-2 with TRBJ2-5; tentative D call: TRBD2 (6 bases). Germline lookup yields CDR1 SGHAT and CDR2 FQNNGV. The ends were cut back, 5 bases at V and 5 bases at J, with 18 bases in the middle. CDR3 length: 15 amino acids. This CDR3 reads CASSRTTGGMETQYF. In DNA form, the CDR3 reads TGTGCCAGCAGCCGGACAACCGGGGGAATGGAGACCCAGTACTTC.

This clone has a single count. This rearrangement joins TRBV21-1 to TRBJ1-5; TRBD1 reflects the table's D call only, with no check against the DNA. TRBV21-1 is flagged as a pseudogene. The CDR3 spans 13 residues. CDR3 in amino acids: CGFKGKGNQPQHF. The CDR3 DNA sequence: TGTGGCTTCAAGGGGAAGGGCAATCAGCCCCAGCATTTT.

CDR3 sequence reads: CASSLTKYQQGNPEAFF. The CDR3 DNA reads TGTGCCAGCAGCCTAACCAAATACCAACAGGGGAATCCTGAAGCTTTCTTT. This chain connects TRBV7-2 to TRBJ1-1; 7 bases fit TRBD1. This CDR3 has 17 amino acids. The junction had 18 bases not matched to a gene; V was cut back by 5 bases and J by 6 bases. The germline CDR1 and CDR2 sequences are SGHTA and FQGNSA.

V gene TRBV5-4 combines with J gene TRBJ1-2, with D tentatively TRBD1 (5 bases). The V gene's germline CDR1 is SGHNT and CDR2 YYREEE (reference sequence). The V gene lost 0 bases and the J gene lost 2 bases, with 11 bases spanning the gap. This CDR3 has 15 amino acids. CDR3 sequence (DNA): TGTGCCAGCAGCTTGGTCCAGGGTGTCAACTATGGCTACACCTTC. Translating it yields CASSLVQGVNYGYTF.

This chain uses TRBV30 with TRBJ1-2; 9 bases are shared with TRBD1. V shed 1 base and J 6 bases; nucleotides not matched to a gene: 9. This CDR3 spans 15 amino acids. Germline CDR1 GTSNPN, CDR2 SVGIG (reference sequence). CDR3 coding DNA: TGTGCCTGGAGTGCGCTGGGGACAGGGAGTGATGGCTACACCTTC. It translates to CAWSALGTGSDGYTF.

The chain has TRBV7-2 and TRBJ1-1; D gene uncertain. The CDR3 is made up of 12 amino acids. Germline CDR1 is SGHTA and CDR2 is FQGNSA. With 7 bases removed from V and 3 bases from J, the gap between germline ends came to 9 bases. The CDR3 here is CASTPRDTEAFF. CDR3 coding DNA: TGTGCCAGCACCCCACGGGACACTGAAGCTTTCTTT.

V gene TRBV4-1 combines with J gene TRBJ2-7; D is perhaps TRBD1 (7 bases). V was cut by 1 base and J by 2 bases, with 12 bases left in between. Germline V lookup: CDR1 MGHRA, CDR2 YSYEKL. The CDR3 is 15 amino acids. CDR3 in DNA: TGCGCCAGCAGCCAAGGGCAGGGGGGTACCTACGAGCAGTACTTC. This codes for CASSQGQGGTYEQYF.

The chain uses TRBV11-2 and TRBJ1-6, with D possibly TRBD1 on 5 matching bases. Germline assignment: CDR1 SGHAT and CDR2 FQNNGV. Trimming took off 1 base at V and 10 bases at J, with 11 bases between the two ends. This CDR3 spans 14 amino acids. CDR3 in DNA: TGTGCCAGCAGCTTAGCTGGGGGGGAATCACCCCTCCACTTT. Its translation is CASSLAGGESPLHF.

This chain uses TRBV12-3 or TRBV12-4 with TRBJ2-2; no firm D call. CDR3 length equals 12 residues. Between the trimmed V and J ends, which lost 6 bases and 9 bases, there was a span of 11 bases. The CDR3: CASSLDFRELFF. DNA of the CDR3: TGTGCCAGCAGCCTAGATTTTCGGGAGCTGTTTTTT.

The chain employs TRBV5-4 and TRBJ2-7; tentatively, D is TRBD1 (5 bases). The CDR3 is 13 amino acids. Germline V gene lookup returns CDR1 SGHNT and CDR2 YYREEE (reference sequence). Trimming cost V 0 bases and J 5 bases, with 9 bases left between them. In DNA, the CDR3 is TGTGCCAGCAGCTTGGATTCAGGGAACGAGCAGTACTTC. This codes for CASSLDSGNEQYF.

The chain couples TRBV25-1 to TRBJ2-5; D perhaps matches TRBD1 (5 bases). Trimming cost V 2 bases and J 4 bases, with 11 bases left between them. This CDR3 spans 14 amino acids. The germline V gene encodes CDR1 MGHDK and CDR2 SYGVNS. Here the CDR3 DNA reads TGTGCCAGCAGTGAAAGGGGTACCGGAGAGACCCAGTACTTC. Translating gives CASSERGTGETQYF.

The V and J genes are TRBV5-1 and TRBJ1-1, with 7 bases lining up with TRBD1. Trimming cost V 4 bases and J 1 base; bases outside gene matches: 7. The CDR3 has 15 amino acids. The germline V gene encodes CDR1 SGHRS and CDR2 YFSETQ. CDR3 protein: CASSPGGLGNTEAFF. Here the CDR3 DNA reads TGCGCCAGCAGCCCAGGGGGTTTGGGGAACACTGAAGCTTTCTTT.